Below, 30 T cell receptor beta chains from the same sample are listed, as sequenced in a study of blood T cells in healthy people across ages. Next came a second PCR, run for about 7 to 12 cycles, which used a sample-barcoded 5' primer along with a J-beta primer mix. TCRdb processed the 5' RACE reads anew with MiXCR; each CDR3 protein has one entry. The sample has under 800,000 distinct CDR3 sequences; roughly 44% are singletons. The sequencing sample was made of blood. These receptor sequences come from a woman aged 60-75 years in good health.

The chain recombines TRBV7-2 with TRBJ2-5, with D possibly being TRBD1 (6 bases). Deletions cut 5 bases from V and 4 bases from J, with 14 bases between. CDR1 is SGHTA, CDR2 FQGNSA, per germline. The length of the CDR3 is 14 residues. CDR3 residues: CASSMAQGRETQYF. CDR3 DNA: TGTGCCAGCAGCATGGCACAGGGTCGAGAGACCCAGTACTTC.

V and J are TRBV5-1 and TRBJ2-5; D tentatively fits TRBD1 or TRBD2 (5 bases each). The CDR3 consists of 14 residues. The germline gives CDR1 SGHRS, CDR2 YFSETQ. The V gene lost 2 bases and the J gene lost 9 bases, with 17 bases spanning the gap. CDR3 protein: CASSFPGSVEAQYF. CDR3 nucleotides: TGCGCCAGCAGCTTCCCAGGGTCAGTGGAGGCCCAGTACTTC.

The chain uses TRBV7-2 and TRBJ2-5, with D perhaps matching TRBD1 (6 bases). CDR3 size: 14 residues. Trimming stripped 7 bases from V and 11 bases from J, with 23 bases between. The germline V gene has CDR1 SGHTA and CDR2 FQGNSA. The CDR3 is CASTPVGQYNEQYF. The CDR3 nucleotides read TGTGCCAGCACCCCCGTAGGACAGTACAATGAGCAGTACTTC.

This rearrangement joins TRBV5-1 to TRBJ2-1, with TRBD2 as a possible D gene (7 bases). CDR1 is SGHRS, CDR2 YFSETQ, per germline. The length of the CDR3 is 18 residues. V shed 4 bases and J shed 0 bases, with 20 bases lying between them. CDR3 loop: CASSPQGLAESSYNEQFF. The DNA for the CDR3 is TGCGCCAGCAGCCCCCAGGGGCTAGCGGAGAGCTCCTACAATGAGCAGTTCTTC.

The chain couples TRBV20-1 to TRBJ2-3, with unresolved D. V was trimmed by 2 bases and J by 6 bases, leaving 9 bases between them. This CDR3 is 12 amino acids long. CDR1 and CDR2 (germline): DFQATT, SNEGSKA (reference sequence). The CDR3 is CSARSAIDTQYF. DNA for the CDR3: TGCAGTGCTAGATCAGCTATCGATACGCAGTATTTT.

This clonotype was picked up one time. One end of the junction is discordant with germline, which a read error may explain. The chain is built from TRBV20-1 and TRBJ2-1; D is perhaps TRBD1 (6 bases). The CDR3 has 14 residues. The V gene's germline CDR1 is DFQATT and CDR2 SNEGSKA (reference sequence). CDR3 region: CSTRWQGRVNEQFF. DNA of the CDR3: TGCAGTACTAGATGGCAGGGGAGAGTCAATGAGCAGTTCTTC.

The chain couples TRBV6-2 or TRBV6-3 to TRBJ1-5, with D perhaps TRBD1 (6 bases). Germline CDR1 reads MNHEY; CDR2 reads SVGEGT. This CDR3 region has 15 residues. Deletions cut 6 bases from V and 0 bases from J, with 12 bases between. The CDR3 reads CASSIQGYSNQPQHF. The CDR3 coding sequence is TGTGCCAGCAGCATACAGGGATATAGCAATCAGCCCCAGCATTTT.

This clonotype was counted only a few times. This sequence joins TRBV12-3 or TRBV12-4 and TRBJ2-7, with D tentatively TRBD1 (5 bases). The CDR3 has 15 residues. V gave up 5 bases and J gave up 5 bases, with 19 bases separating them. Here the CDR3 reads CASSLGHVVPHEQYF. The CDR3 DNA reads as TGTGCCAGCAGTCTGGGGCATGTCGTCCCCCACGAGCAGTACTTC.

This clonotype was detected only a few times. The chain employs TRBV12-3 or TRBV12-4 and TRBJ2-1; 10 bases map to TRBD1. V was pared by 7 bases and J by 8 bases, with 17 bases of the junction left unmatched. This CDR3 comprises 17 residues. The CDR3 region has the DNA TGTGCCAGCAATACCAAGACAGGGGGCGAGAAGAGCGATGAGCAGTTCTTC. Translated, it gives CASNTKTGGEKSDEQFF.

The rearrangement links TRBV11-3 to TRBJ2-5; D gene uncertain. Germline V lookup: CDR1 SGHNT, CDR2 YENEEA. The CDR3 sequence is 15 residues long. Trimming cost V 3 bases and J 11 bases, with 22 bases left between them. The CDR3 region is CASSFRSIGFNEQYF. CDR3 in DNA: TGTGCCAGCAGCTTTAGGTCAATCGGTTTCAATGAGCAGTACTTC.

The rearrangement joins TRBV5-5 to TRBJ2-1; 10 positions match TRBD2. This CDR3 region has 15 residues. The V and J ends lost 4 bases and 6 bases, in that order; junction bases with no gene match: 7. Per the germline V gene, CDR1 is SGHKS and CDR2 is YYEKEE (reference sequence). CDR3 DNA: TGTGCCAGCAGCCAACGGACTAGCGGAGGCAATGAGCAGTTCTTC. Its translation: CASSQRTSGGNEQFF.

The rearrangement uses TRBV11-1 and TRBJ1-2; the D is unclear. The V end was cut by 4 bases, the J end by 4 bases, with 22 bases between. The CDR3 loop spans 17 amino acids. Germline V CDR1 and CDR2: SGHAT, FQDESV (reference sequence). CDR3 nucleotides: TGTGCCAGCAGCTGGATCGGAGGACGGGAAAACTTCTATGGCTACACCTTC. It specifies CASSWIGGRENFYGYTF.

This clonotype was detected ten times or more. The chain employs TRBV20-1 and TRBJ2-7, with a tentative D call TRBD2 (7 bases). The germline V gene has CDR1 DFQATT and CDR2 SNEGSKA (reference sequence). This CDR3 is built from 13 residues. Between the trimmed V and J ends, which lost 3 bases and 3 bases, there was a span of 12 bases. CDR3 in amino acids: CSASGGGSYEQYF. CDR3 nucleotide sequence: TGCAGTGCTAGTGGGGGCGGGAGCTACGAGCAGTACTTC.

A remark on this clonotype: A read error may be the cause here, since a much bigger clone is one base away. The chain is built from TRBV7-2 and TRBJ2-1; D is ambiguous. V lost 0 bases and J lost 9, with 15 bases in between. Germline V gene lookup returns CDR1 SGHTA and CDR2 FQGNSA. This CDR3 is 15 amino acids long. Here the CDR3 DNA reads TGTGCCAGCAGCTTAGCGATGGCCGGTGGCAGTGAGCAGTTCTTC. This translates into CASSLAMAGGSEQFF.

The chain is built from TRBV5-1 and TRBJ2-1, with TRBD2 as a possible D gene (5 bases). The germline CDR1 and CDR2 sequences are SGHRS and YFSETQ. The CDR3 runs 15 residues. The V end was cut by 0 bases, the J end by 5 bases, with 12 bases between. This CDR3 reads CASSLGTGGNNEQFF. CDR3 in DNA: TGCGCCAGCAGCTTGGGGACTGGCGGTAACAATGAGCAGTTCTTC.

The chain couples TRBV21-1 to TRBJ2-2; the D segment call TRBD2 is taken from the table without a DNA check. TRBV21-1 is annotated as a pseudogene. The CDR3 is 17 amino acids. The CDR3 bases are TGTGCCAGCAGCAAAGATTACGGGAGGGCCGACACCGGGGAGCTGTTTTTT. Translating it yields CASSKDYGRADTGELFF.

A few counts support this clonotype. The rearrangement links TRBV12-3 or TRBV12-4 to TRBJ2-4; no clear D. The germline V and J ends were trimmed by 4 bases and 1 base, with 11 bases remaining between them. The CDR3 has 15 residues. CDR3 sequence: CASSSKTGAKNIQYF. The CDR3 DNA reads TGTGCCAGCAGTTCGAAGACTGGCGCCAAAAACATTCAGTACTTC.

This clonotype was observed many times. V is TRBV7-3 and J is TRBJ2-4, with 9 bases matching TRBD1. The V gene's germline CDR1 is SGHTA and CDR2 FQGTGA. J lost 0 bases, V lost 5 bases, and 5 bases had no gene match. The CDR3 loop spans 16 amino acids. CDR3 amino acids: CASSRGQGLAKNIQYF. CDR3 in DNA: TGTGCCAGCAGCCGCGGACAGGGGTTAGCCAAAAACATTCAGTACTTC.

This clonotype was recorded at least ten times. This sequence joins TRBV10-3 and TRBJ2-6; 7 bases align to TRBD1. Germline V gene sequence: CDR1 ENHRY, CDR2 SYGVKD. Trimming at V came to 5 bases and at J to 0 bases, leaving 1 base not matched to a gene. This CDR3 region has 15 residues. In DNA, the CDR3 is TGTGCCATCAGTCAGGGGGACTCTGGGGCCAACGTCCTGACTTTC. Amino acids: CAISQGDSGANVLTF.

The rearrangement links TRBV29-1 to TRBJ2-7, with D possibly matching TRBD2 (6 bases). This CDR3 has 13 amino acids. V shed 4 bases and J shed 0 bases, with 10 bases lying between them. Germline CDR1 SQVTM, CDR2 ANQGSEA. The CDR3 coding sequence is TGCAGCGTTGGGGCGGGGAACTCCTACGAGCAGTACTTC. Residues: CSVGAGNSYEQYF.

This clonotype was detected only a few times. V and J are TRBV20-1 and TRBJ2-7; no definite D call. Trimming pared 5 bases from V and 5 bases from J, leaving 10 bases between. Germline CDR1 DFQATT, CDR2 SNEGSKA (reference sequence). The length of the CDR3 is 11 residues. The CDR3: CSAPEGHEQYF. The CDR3 DNA reads TGCAGTGCTCCCGAAGGGCACGAGCAGTACTTC.

A few counts support this clonotype. The chain is built from TRBV11-1 and TRBJ2-5; 9 nucleotides agree with TRBD1. Germline lookup yields CDR1 SGHAT and CDR2 FQDESV (reference sequence). The J segment lost 5 bases and the V segment lost 5 bases, leaving 9 bases of the junction unmatched. The CDR3 contains 15 residues. The CDR3 DNA sequence: TGTGCCAGCAGCCGTGGACAGGGGAATATTGAGACCCAGTACTTC. Its translation is CASSRGQGNIETQYF.

This clonotype was seen a handful of times. The chain employs TRBV10-3 and TRBJ2-1, with 10 nucleotides matching TRBD2. The CDR3 consists of 14 residues. CDR1 is ENHRY and CDR2 is SYGVKD in the germline V gene. Germline trimming cut 8 bases from V and 7 bases from J; bases unmatched to any gene: 8. The CDR3 sequence is CAIRDSGGGNEQFF. The CDR3 DNA reads TGTGCCATCCGGGACAGCGGGGGGGGGAATGAGCAGTTCTTC.

The rearrangement uses TRBV4-3 and TRBJ2-7; TRBD2 agrees at 14 bases. J gave up 6 bases and V 5 bases, and 6 bases lay outside the gene matches. Germline V lookup: CDR1 LGHNA, CDR2 YSLEER. The CDR3 is made up of 15 amino acids. DNA for the CDR3: TGCGCCAGCAGCGCGGGACTAGCGGGAGTCGGCGAGCAGTACTTC. This sequence encodes CASSAGLAGVGEQYF.

This clonotype has a handful of counts. J is TRBJ2-5 and V is TRBV10-3, with 8 positions matching TRBD1. V was pared by 2 bases and J by 5 bases, with 7 bases of the junction left unmatched. Germline V gene sequence: CDR1 ENHRY, CDR2 SYGVKD. CDR3 size: 15 residues. The CDR3 reads CAISEHGQGMETQYF. In DNA form, the CDR3 reads TGTGCCATCAGTGAGCATGGACAGGGAATGGAGACCCAGTACTTC.

A few counts support this clonotype. The chain recombines TRBV10-3 with TRBJ2-7; D tentatively fits TRBD1 or TRBD2 (5 bases each). The CDR3 length is 13 residues. Trimming removed 7 bases at V and 3 bases at J, with 13 bases between. From germline, CDR1 is ENHRY and CDR2 SYGVKD. CDR3 nucleotide sequence: TGTGCCATCACCTCCCGGGACGGCTACGAGCAGTACTTC. Its translation: CAITSRDGYEQYF.

A word on this clonotype: A much larger clone lies a single base off, so this may be a read error. The rearrangement links TRBV25-1 to TRBJ2-7; D call uncertain. This CDR3 is 11 amino acids long. V was trimmed by 0 bases and J by 3 bases, leaving 0 bases between them. In germline, CDR1 is MGHDK, CDR2 SYGVNS. The CDR3 reads CASSEYYEQYF. CDR3 DNA: TGTGCCAGCAGTGAATACTACGAGCAGTACTTC.

Worth noting for this clonotype: A much larger clonotype is one base distant, so this may be a read error. The chain carries TRBV29-1 and TRBJ2-7, with TRBD1 as a possible D gene (6 bases). The length of the CDR3 is 13 residues. The ends were cut back, 7 bases at V and 0 bases at J, with 13 bases in the middle. The germline gives CDR1 SQVTM, CDR2 ANQGSEA. CDR3 protein: CSGCRGSSYEQYF. As DNA, the CDR3 is TGCAGCGGGTGCAGGGGATCCTCCTACGAGCAGTACTTC.

The V gene is TRBV20-1, the J gene TRBJ2-1, with 9 bases matching TRBD2. The J segment lost 2 bases and the V segment lost 0 bases, leaving 8 bases of the junction unmatched. Germline CDR1 is DFQATT and CDR2 is SNEGSKA (reference sequence). This CDR3 comprises 17 residues. DNA of the CDR3: TGCAGTGCTAGAGATTTTGCGCTAGCGGGGACCTACAATGAGCAGTTCTTC. This gives the protein CSARDFALAGTYNEQFF.

This clonotype was counted a few times. V is TRBV7-2 and J is TRBJ2-4, with 7 bases that match TRBD1. This CDR3 is 18 amino acids long. Germline CDR1 and CDR2: SGHTA and FQGNSA. V shed 4 bases, J shed 3 bases, and the junction held 15 bases outside the gene matches. The CDR3 region has the DNA TGTGCCAGCAGCTCGCCCGGGACAGTATACTTGGGCAAAAACATTCAGTACTTC. Amino acids: CASSSPGTVYLGKNIQYF.